The source of this TCR beta chain is a study of cytotoxic CD8 clonotypes in ibrutinib-treated CLL. Study-wide points: Baseline clonality, above age-matched healthy donor levels, tracked circulating CD8+ T-cell counts.

CDR1 and CDR2 (germline): SGHNT, YENEEA. This CDR3 region has 14 residues. Trimming cost V 4 bases and J 1 base, with 11 bases left between them. Of note for this clone: Its matching antigen is unknown.

Assay used: immunoSEQ multiplex PCR; TCRdb lists only in-frame clones, some missing. The sample holds 150,000 or so clones; about 84% are singletons and the top ten take about 4.6%. V and J are TRBV11-3 and TRBJ2-7; tentatively, D is TRBD1 (5 bases). This sequence was found in a human donor with chronic lymphocytic leukemia. This material consisted of PBMCs, taken after 24 months of ibrutinib treatment. The CDR3 sequence: CASSSPTGSYEQYF. For the CDR3, the DNA is TGTGCCAGCAGCTCACCCACAGGATCCTACGAGCAGTACTTC.